This T cell receptor beta chain was sequenced in a study of T cell clones after liver transplantation. About this clone: Additional DNA sequences in this sample encode the identical CDR3.

Here immunoSEQ multiplex PCR was the method, and the copy in TCRdb shows in-frame clones only, minus some. The sample contains 55,000 to 75,000 clones, roughly 70% of which appear only once. Trimming pared 3 bases from V and 2 bases from J, leaving 10 bases between. The CDR3 runs 14 residues. Germline CDR1 reads SGHDN; CDR2 reads FVKESK. This receptor was obtained from a human patient who received a liver transplant. Among the T cells, some may be from the graft donor. The gene calls are TRBV14 and TRBJ2-5, with a possible D match to TRBD1 (5 bases). The sequencing here drew on CD4+ T cells from blood, taken at the approximately 16-month timepoint. The CDR3 region has the DNA TGTGCCAGCAGCCAGAACAGGAATCAAGAGACCCAGTACTTC. Protein product: CASSQNRNQETQYF.